This record covers a single TCR beta chain. The data stem from a study of technical replicates of blood from a handful of donors. CDR3 length equals 11 residues. The germline V and J ends were trimmed by 2 bases and 15 bases, with 11 bases remaining between them. Germline CDR1 and CDR2: MNHNS and SASEGT. Measured with immunoSEQ multiplex PCR; TCRdb has only the in-frame clones, and not every one. Altogether tens of thousands of clones are present, roughly 98% being singletons, with the ten largest covering approximately 0.14%. The sequenced material came from T cells isolated from PBMCs. This receptor was obtained from a human donor in good health. V usage is TRBV6-1 and J usage is TRBJ2-1; D gene unclear. The CDR3 nucleotides read TGTGCCAGCAGTGAATTAGGCAGGCGGTTCTTC. This sequence encodes CASSELGRRFF.